This T cell receptor beta chain was obtained from a study of sequential checkpoint blockade in melanoma. Whole-study context: Twenty-two patients had matched tumor biopsies before treatment and at week 13 after nivolumab or ipilimumab alone.

In germline, CDR1 is LNHDA, CDR2 SQIVND (reference sequence). Trimming shortened V by 3 bases and J by 3 bases, and 15 bases separated the two germline ends. This CDR3 is built from 15 residues. Stated treatment: randomized to nivolumab then ipilimumab (arm A) or the reverse (arm B). Study-wide findings and caveats: T-cell fraction and clonality followed PD-L1 and CD8+ counts, not mutational load. About 30 times likelier clinical benefit followed increased tumor T-cell fraction and clonality.

Only in-frame clones appear in the TCRdb table, and some are missing; sequencing was by immunoSEQ multiplex PCR. The data show about 37,000 clones, roughly a third seen once. With respect to this clone: Its antigen is unidentified.

The V gene is TRBV19, the J gene TRBJ2-7; a weak D match, TRBD1 (5 bases). The sequencing here drew on tumor tissue (inferred from file names), taken from a patient given nivolumab and ipilimumab in sequence. This receptor was obtained from a human donor with melanoma. CDR3: CASSIGASPLYEQYF. The CDR3 DNA is TGTGCCAGTAGTATTGGGGCAAGCCCGCTCTACGAGCAGTACTTC.